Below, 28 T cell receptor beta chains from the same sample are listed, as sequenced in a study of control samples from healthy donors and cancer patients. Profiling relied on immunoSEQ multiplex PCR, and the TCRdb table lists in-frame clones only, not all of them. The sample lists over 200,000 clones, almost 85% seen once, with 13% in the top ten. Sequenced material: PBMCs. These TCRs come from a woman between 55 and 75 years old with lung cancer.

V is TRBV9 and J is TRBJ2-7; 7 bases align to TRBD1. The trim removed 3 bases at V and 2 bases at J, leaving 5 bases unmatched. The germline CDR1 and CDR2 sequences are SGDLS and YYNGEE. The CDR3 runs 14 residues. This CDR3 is CASSGGQETYEQYF. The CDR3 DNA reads TGTGCCAGCAGCGGCGGACAGGAGACCTACGAGCAGTACTTC.

The CDR3 loop reads CASSPGTGAGANVLTF. The CDR3 region has the DNA TGTGCCAGCTCACCAGGGACAGGGGCTGGGGCCAACGTCCTGACTTTC. The chain carries TRBV18 and TRBJ2-6, with 10 bases fitting TRBD1. The junction had 0 bases not matched to a gene; V was cut back by 2 bases and J by 2 bases. CDR1 is KGHSH, CDR2 LQKENI, per germline. The CDR3 totals 16 residues.

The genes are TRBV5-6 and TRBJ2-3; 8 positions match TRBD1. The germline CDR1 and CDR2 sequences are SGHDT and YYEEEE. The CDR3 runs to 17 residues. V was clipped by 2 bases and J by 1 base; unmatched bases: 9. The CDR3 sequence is CASSFPPGQVGTDTQYF. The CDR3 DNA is TGTGCCAGCAGCTTTCCCCCGGGACAGGTGGGCACAGATACGCAGTATTTT.

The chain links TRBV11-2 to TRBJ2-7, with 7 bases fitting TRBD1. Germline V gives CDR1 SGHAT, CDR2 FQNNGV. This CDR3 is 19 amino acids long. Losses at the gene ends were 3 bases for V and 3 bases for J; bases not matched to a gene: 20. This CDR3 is CASSFTRQGNHPSGYEQYF. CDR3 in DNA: TGTGCCAGCAGCTTCACCAGACAGGGAAACCACCCATCAGGCTACGAGCAGTACTTC.

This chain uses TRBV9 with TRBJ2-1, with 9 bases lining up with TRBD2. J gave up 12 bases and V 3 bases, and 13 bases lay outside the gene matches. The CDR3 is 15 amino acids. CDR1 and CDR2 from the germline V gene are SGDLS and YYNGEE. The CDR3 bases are TGTGCCAGCAGCGGTTTAGCGGGAGTAGGCTCTTGGCAGTTCTTC. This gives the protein CASSGLAGVGSWQFF.

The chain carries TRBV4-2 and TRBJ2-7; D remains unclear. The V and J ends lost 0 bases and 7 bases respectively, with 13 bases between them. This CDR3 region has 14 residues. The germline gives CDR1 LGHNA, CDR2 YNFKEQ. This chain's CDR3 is CASSQDGPMVEQYF. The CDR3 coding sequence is TGTGCCAGCAGCCAAGATGGGCCCATGGTGGAGCAGTACTTC.

For the CDR3, the DNA is TGTGCCAGCAGCTTAGAGGTCGGGGGAGAGACCCAGTACTTC. This codes for CASSLEVGGETQYF. This sequence joins TRBV7-9 and TRBJ2-5; a weak D match, TRBD2 (6 bases). The V gene's germline CDR1 is SEHNR and CDR2 FQNEAQ (reference sequence). Trimming shortened V by 1 base and J by 4 bases, and 10 bases separated the two germline ends. The CDR3 is 14 residues long.

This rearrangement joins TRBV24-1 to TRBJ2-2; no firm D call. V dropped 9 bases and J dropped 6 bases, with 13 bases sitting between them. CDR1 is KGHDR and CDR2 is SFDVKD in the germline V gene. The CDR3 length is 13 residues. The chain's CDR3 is CATRAAAPGELFF. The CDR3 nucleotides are TGTGCCACCCGTGCGGCGGCCCCCGGGGAGCTGTTTTTT.

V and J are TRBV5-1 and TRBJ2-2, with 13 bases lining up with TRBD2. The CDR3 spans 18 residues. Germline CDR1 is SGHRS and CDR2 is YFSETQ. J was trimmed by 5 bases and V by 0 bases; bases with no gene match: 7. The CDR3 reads CASSLVLAGGLRTGELFF. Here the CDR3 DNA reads TGCGCCAGCAGCTTGGTACTAGCGGGGGGGCTCCGAACCGGGGAGCTGTTTTTT.

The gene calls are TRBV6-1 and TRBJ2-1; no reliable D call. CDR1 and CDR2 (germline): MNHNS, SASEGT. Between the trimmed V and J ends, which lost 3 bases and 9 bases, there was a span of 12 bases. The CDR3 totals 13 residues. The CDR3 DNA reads TGTGCCAGCAGTGAGGCAGGTAACGGTGAGCAGTTCTTC. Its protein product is CASSEAGNGEQFF.

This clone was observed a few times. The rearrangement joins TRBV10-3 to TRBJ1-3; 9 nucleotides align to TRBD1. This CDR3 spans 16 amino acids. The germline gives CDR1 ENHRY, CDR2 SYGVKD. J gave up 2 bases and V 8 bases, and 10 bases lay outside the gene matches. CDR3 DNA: TGTGCCATCCGCCCGGCAGGACAGGGGACTGGAAACACCATATATTTT. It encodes CAIRPAGQGTGNTIYF.

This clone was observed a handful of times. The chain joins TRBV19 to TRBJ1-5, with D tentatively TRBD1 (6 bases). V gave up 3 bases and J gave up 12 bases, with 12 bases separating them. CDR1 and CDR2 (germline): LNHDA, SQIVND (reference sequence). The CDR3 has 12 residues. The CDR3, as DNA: TGTGCCAGTAGTATCGGGCCAGGGGACCAGCATTTT. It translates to CASSIGPGDQHF. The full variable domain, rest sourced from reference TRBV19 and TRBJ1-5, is DGGITQSPKYLFRKEGQNVTLSCEQNLNHDAMYWYRQDPGQGLRLIYYSQIVNDFQKGDIAEGYSVSREKKESFPLTVTSAQKNPTAFYLCASSIGPGDQHFGDGTRLSIL.

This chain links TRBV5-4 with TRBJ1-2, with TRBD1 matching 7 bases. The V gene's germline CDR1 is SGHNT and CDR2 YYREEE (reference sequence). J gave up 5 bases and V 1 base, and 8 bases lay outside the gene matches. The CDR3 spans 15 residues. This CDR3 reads CASSLSGQKLYGYTF. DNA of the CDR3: TGTGCCAGCAGCTTGTCGGGACAGAAGCTTTATGGCTACACCTTC.

CDR3 amino acids: CASGPGLANYEQYF. DNA for the CDR3: TGCGCCAGCGGACCGGGACTAGCTAACTACGAGCAGTACTTC. This chain joins TRBV5-1 and TRBJ2-7; 9 positions agree with TRBD2. V lost 7 bases and J lost 3; bases outside the gene matches: 8. Germline V gene data show CDR1 as SGHRS and CDR2 as YFSETQ. The CDR3 loop spans 14 amino acids.

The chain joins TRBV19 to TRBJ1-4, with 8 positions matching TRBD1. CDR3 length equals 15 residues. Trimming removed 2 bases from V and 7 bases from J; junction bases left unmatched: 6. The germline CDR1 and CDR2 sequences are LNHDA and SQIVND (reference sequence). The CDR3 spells CASSIIGQGGEKLFF. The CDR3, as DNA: TGTGCCAGTAGTATAATCGGACAGGGCGGTGAAAAACTGTTTTTT.

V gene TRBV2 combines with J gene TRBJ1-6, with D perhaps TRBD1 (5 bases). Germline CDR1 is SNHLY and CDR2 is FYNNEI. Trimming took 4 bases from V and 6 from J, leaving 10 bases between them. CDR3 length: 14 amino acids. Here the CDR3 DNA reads TGTGCCAGCAGTGTCGGCAGGGCTAATTCACCCCTCCACTTT. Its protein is CASSVGRANSPLHF.

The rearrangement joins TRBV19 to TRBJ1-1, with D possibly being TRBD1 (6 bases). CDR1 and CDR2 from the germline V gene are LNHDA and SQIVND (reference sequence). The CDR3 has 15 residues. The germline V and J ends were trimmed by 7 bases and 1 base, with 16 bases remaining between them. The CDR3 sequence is CASTLGGTRNTEAFF. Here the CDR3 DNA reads TGTGCCAGTACCCTGGGGGGCACACGGAACACTGAAGCTTTCTTT. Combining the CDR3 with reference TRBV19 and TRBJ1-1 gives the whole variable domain DGGITQSPKYLFRKEGQNVTLSCEQNLNHDAMYWYRQDPGQGLRLIYYSQIVNDFQKGDIAEGYSVSREKKESFPLTVTSAQKNPTAFYLCASTLGGTRNTEAFFGQGTRLTVV.

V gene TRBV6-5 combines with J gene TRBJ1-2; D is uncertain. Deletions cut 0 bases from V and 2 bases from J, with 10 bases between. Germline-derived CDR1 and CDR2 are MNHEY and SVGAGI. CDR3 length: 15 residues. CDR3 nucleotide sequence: TGTGCCAGCAGTTACTCGGGGAGTGCCAACTATGGCTACACCTTC. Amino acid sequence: CASSYSGSANYGYTF.

The CDR3 spells CASSTSGTGEAFF. DNA for the CDR3: TGTGCCAGTAGTACCTCCGGGACAGGTGAAGCTTTCTTT. The chain links TRBV19 to TRBJ1-1, with 8 bases that match TRBD1. V was pared by 4 bases and J by 7 bases, with 5 bases of the junction left unmatched. From germline, CDR1 is LNHDA and CDR2 SQIVND (reference sequence). This CDR3 spans 13 amino acids.

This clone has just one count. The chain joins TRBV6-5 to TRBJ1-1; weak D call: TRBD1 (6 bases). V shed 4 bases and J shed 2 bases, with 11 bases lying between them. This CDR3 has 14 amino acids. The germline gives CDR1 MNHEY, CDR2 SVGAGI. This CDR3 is CASSSGGHNTEAFF. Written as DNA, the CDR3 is TGTGCCAGCAGTTCTGGGGGCCATAACACTGAAGCTTTCTTT.

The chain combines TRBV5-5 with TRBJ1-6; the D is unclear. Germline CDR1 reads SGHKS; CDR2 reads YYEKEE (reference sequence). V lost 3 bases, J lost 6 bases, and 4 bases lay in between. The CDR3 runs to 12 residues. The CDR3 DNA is TGTGCCAGCAGCTGGTCTAATTCACCCCTCCACTTT. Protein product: CASSWSNSPLHF.

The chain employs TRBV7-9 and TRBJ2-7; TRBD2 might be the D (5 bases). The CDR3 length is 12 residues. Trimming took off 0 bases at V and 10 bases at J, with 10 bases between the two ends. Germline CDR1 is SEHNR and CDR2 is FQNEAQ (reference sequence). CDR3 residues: CASSLAGANQYF. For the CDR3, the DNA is TGTGCCAGCAGCTTAGCGGGAGCAAACCAGTACTTC.

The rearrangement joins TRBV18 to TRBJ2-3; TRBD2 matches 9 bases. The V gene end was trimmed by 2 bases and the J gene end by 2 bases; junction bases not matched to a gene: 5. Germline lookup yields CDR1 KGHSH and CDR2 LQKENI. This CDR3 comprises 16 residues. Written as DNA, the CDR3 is TGTGCCAGCTCACCAGGAGCGGGAGGCCTCACAGATACGCAGTATTTT. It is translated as CASSPGAGGLTDTQYF.

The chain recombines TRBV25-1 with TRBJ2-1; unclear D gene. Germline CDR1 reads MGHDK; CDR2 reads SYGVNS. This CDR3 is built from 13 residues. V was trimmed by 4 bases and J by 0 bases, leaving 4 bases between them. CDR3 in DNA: TGTGCCAGCAGTGCCGGCTCCTACAATGAGCAGTTCTTC. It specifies CASSAGSYNEQFF. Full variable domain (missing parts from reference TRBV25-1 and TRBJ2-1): EADIYQTPRYLVIGTGKKITLECSQTMGHDKMYWYQQDPGMELHLIHYSYGVNSTEKGDLSSESTVSRIRTEHFPLTLESARPSHTSQYLCASSAGSYNEQFFGPGTRLTVL.

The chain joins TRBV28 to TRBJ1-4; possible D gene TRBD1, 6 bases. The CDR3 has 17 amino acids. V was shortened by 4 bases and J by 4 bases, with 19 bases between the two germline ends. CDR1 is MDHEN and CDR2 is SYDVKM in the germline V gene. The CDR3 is CASSSQGRLRVNEKLFF. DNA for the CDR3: TGTGCCAGCAGTTCACAGGGCCGACTTCGGGTTAATGAAAAACTGTTTTTT.

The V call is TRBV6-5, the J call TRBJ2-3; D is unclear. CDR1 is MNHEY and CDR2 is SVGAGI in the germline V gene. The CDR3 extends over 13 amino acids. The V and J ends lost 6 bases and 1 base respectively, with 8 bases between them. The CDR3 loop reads CASRRDRTDTQYF. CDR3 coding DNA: TGTGCCAGCAGGCGCGACCGCACAGATACGCAGTATTTT.

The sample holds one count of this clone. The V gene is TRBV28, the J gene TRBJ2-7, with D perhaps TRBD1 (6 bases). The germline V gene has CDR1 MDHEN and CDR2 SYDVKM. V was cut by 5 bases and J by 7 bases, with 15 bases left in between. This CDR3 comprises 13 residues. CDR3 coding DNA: TGTGCCAGCAGTGTAACAGGGATGGGGGAGCAGTACTTC. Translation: CASSVTGMGEQYF.

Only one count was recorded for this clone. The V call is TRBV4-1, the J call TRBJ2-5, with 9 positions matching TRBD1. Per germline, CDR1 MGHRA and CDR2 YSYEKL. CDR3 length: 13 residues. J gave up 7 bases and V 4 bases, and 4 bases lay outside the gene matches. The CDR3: CASSPETGGTQYF. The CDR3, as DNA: TGCGCCAGCAGCCCCGAGACAGGGGGGACCCAGTACTTC.